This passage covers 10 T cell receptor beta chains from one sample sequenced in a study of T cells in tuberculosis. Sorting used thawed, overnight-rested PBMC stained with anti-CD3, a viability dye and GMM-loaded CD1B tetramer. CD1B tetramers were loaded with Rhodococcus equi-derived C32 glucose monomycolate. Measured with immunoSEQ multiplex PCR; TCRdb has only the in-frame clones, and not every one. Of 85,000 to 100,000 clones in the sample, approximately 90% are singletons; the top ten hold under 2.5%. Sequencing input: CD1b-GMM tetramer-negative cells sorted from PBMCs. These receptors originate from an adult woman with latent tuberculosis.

CDR3 amino acids: CASSTAAGATNYGYTF. The CDR3 DNA reads TGTGCCAGTAGTACGGCGGCAGGGGCAACCAACTATGGCTACACCTTC. The rearrangement links TRBV19 to TRBJ1-2; weak D call: TRBD1 (6 bases). Germline V gene data show CDR1 as LNHDA and CDR2 as SQIVND (reference sequence). The CDR3 spans 16 residues. Trimming pared 4 bases from V and 2 bases from J, leaving 17 bases between. The whole variable domain, remainder taken from reference TRBV19 and TRBJ1-2, is DGGITQSPKYLFRKEGQNVTLSCEQNLNHDAMYWYRQDPGQGLRLIYYSQIVNDFQKGDIAEGYSVSREKKESFPLTVTSAQKNPTAFYLCASSTAAGATNYGYTFGSGTRLTVV.

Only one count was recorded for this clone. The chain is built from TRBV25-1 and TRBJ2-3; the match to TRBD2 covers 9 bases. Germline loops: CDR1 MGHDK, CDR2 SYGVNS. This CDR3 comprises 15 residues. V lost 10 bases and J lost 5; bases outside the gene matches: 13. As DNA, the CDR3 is TGTGCCACCCGATTGTGGCGGGGGGGCCAAGATACGCAGTATTTT. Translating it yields CATRLWRGGQDTQYF. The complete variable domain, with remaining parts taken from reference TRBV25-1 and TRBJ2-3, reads EADIYQTPRYLVIGTGKKITLECSQTMGHDKMYWYQQDPGMELHLIHYSYGVNSTEKGDLSSESTVSRIRTEHFPLTLESARPSHTSQYLCATRLWRGGQDTQYFGPGTRLTVL.

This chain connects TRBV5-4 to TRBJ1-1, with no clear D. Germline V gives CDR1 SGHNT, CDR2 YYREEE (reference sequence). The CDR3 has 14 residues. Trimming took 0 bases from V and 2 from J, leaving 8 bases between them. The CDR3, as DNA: TGTGCCAGCAGCTTGGCCGCGGTCAACACTGAAGCTTTCTTT. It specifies CASSLAAVNTEAFF.

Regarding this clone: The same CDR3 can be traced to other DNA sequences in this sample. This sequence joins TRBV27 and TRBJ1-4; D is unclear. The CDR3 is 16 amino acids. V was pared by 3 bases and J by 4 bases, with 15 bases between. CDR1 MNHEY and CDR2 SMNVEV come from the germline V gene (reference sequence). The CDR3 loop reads CASSLGFGGVNEKLFF. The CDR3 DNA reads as TGTGCCAGCAGTTTGGGCTTTGGAGGAGTTAATGAAAAACTGTTTTTT. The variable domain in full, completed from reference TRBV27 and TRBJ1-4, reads EAQVTQNPRYLITVTGKKLTVTCSQNMNHEYMSWYRQDPGLGLRQIYYSMNVEVTDKGDVPEGYKVSRKEKRNFPLILESPSPNQTSLYFCASSLGFGGVNEKLFFGSGTQLSVL.

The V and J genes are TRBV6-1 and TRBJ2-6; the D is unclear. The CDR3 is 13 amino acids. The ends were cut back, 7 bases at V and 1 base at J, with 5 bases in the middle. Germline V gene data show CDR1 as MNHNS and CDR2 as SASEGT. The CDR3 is CASTPSGANVLTF. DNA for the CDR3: TGTGCCAGCACCCCGTCTGGGGCCAACGTCCTGACTTTC.

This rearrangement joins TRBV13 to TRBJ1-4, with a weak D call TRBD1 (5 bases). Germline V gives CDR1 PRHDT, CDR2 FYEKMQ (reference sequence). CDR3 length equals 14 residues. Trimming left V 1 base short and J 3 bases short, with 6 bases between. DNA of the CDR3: TGTGCCAGCAGCTTAGAACAGGCTAATGAAAAACTGTTTTTT. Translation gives CASSLEQANEKLFF. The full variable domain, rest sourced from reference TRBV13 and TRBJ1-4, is AAGVIQSPRHLIKEKRETATLKCYPIPRHDTVYWYQQGPGQDPQFLISFYEKMQSDKGSIPDRFSAQQFSDYHSELNMSSLELGDSALYFCASSLEQANEKLFFGSGTQLSVL.

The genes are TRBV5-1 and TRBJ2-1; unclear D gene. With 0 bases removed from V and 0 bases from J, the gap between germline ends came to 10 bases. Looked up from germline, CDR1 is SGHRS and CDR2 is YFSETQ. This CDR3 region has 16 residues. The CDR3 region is CASSLVGSSSYNEQFF. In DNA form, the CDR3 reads TGCGCCAGCAGCTTGGTGGGCAGCAGCTCCTACAATGAGCAGTTCTTC.

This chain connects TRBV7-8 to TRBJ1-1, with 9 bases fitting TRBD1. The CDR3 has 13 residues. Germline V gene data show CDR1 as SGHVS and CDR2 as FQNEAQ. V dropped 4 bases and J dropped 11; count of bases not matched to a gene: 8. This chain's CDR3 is CASSSQGAPWAFF. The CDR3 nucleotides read TGTGCCAGCAGCTCACAGGGGGCCCCGTGGGCTTTCTTT.

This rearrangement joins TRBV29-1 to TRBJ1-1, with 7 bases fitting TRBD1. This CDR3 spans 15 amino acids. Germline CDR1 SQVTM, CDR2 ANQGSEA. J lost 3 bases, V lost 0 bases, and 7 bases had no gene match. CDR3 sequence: CSVEDSTGPDTEAFF. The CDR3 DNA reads TGCAGCGTTGAAGACTCGACAGGGCCAGACACTGAAGCTTTCTTT. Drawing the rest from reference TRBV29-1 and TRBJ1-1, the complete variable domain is SAVISQKPSRDICQRGTSLTIQCQVDSQVTMMFWYRQQPGQSLTLIATANQGSEATYESGFVIDKFPISRPNLTFSTLTVSNMSPEDSSIYLCSVEDSTGPDTEAFFGQGTRLTVV.

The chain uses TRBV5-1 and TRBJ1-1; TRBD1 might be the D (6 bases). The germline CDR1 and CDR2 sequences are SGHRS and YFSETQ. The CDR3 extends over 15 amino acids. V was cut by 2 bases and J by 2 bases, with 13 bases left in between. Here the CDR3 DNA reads TGCGCCAGCAGCTTCGGGACACGGCCCAACACTGAAGCTTTCTTT. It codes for CASSFGTRPNTEAFF.